This T cell receptor beta chain was captured in a study of OX40 agonist ivuxolimab in advanced cancers. The wider study: Earlier anti-PD-1, anti-PD-L1 or anti-CTLA-4 therapy was permitted; roughly 42% had received some.

Trimming pared 1 base from V and 5 bases from J, leaving 8 bases between. The CDR3 loop spans 14 amino acids. In germline, CDR1 is SEHNR, CDR2 FQNEAQ (reference sequence). Sequencing was performed with immunoSEQ multiplex PCR; in TCRdb, only in-frame clones are kept and a portion is missing. The data show approximately 100,000 clones, with about 91% seen just once and 0.31% held by the top ten. Study results and limitations: Antigens targeted by the expanded peripheral T cells were not determined.

Notes on this clone: Its target is not known.

The clonotype comes from an adult with an advanced solid tumor such as melanoma, head and neck, liver or kidney cancer. Material: CD4+ or CD8+ T cells sorted from blood, obtained in a trial of the OX40 agonist ivuxolimab. The chain uses TRBV7-9 and TRBJ1-4; D possibly corresponds to TRBD1 (6 bases). The CDR3 reads CASSLVTGNEKLFF. CDR3 sequence (DNA): TGTGCCAGCAGCTTAGTAACAGGGAATGAAAAACTGTTTTTT.